These T cell receptor beta chains were read from a single sample in a study of blood T cell repertoires in COVID-19. The data were produced by immunoSEQ multiplex PCR, yet TCRdb's version contains in-frame clones alone and is incomplete. This table holds about 310,000 clones, approximately 86% found once. What was sequenced was PBMCs or T cells enriched from blood (not recorded which). These receptors were obtained from a young woman who had recovered from COVID-19. The CDR3 runs from the conserved cysteine through the conserved F or W. Each record gives: CDR3 length, D gene, V gene, J gene, clone size, CDR3 protein, CDR3 DNA. The D gene is left open where the match is weak. Size is omitted from some rows. Given values are once, few, many or a class for expanded clones.

13,-,TRBV5-4,TRBJ1-6,-,CASSLERNSPLHF,TGTGCCAGCAGCTTGGAGCGCAATTCACCCCTCCACTTT
14,TRBD1,TRBV5-4,TRBJ2-7,many,CASSPGDRSYEQYF,TGTGCCAGCAGCCCCGGGGACAGGTCCTACGAGCAGTACTTC
18,-,TRBV7-2,TRBJ2-6,-,CASSPRHHLDSGANVLTF,TGTGCCAGCAGCCCCCGACACCATTTGGACTCTGGGGCCAACGTCCTGACTTTC
15,TRBD1,TRBV7-8,TRBJ1-1,-,CASSYRTGGGVEAFF,TGTGCCAGCAGCTATCGGACAGGGGGAGGTGTTGAAGCTTTCTTT
14,TRBD1,TRBV27,TRBJ1-5,-,CASSSTGGWQPQHF,TGTGCCAGCAGTTCCACAGGGGGCTGGCAGCCCCAGCATTTT
14,-,TRBV19,TRBJ2-3,-,CASRPATSTDTQYF,TGTGCCTCCCGCCCAGCGACTAGCACAGATACGCAGTATTTT
14,-,TRBV6-5,TRBJ1-5,once,CASSYRGGSQPQHF,TGTGCCAGCAGTTACAGGGGCGGGAGTCAGCCCCAGCATTTT
17,TRBD2,TRBV4-3,TRBJ2-7,-,CASSQDSRETSGGEQYF,TGCGCCAGCAGCCAAGATTCTCGTGAGACTAGCGGGGGAGAGCAGTACTTC
17,TRBD1,TRBV5-3,TRBJ1-1,-,CARSLFETGGRNTEAFF,TGTGCCAGAAGCTTGTTTGAGACAGGGGGCAGGAACACTGAAGCTTTCTTT
14,TRBD1,TRBV7-8,TRBJ2-5,-,CASSRGQIQETQYF,TGTGCCAGCAGCCGGGGACAGATCCAAGAGACCCAGTACTTC
15,-,TRBV6-5,TRBJ1-1,-,CASSYSAHPGTEAFF,TGTGCCAGCAGTTACTCGGCACACCCGGGCACTGAAGCTTTCTTT
13,TRBD1,TRBV19,TRBJ1-5,-,CASSTQGVQPQHF,TGTGCCAGTAGTACGCAGGGGGTTCAGCCCCAGCATTTT
12,-,TRBV28,TRBJ2-1,-,CASSLLYNEQFF,TGTGCCAGCAGTTTACTCTACAATGAGCAGTTCTTC
16,TRBD1,TRBV25-1,TRBJ2-5,-,CASSEGQSSYQETQYF,TGTGCCAGCAGTGAGGGACAGTCTTCGTACCAAGAGACCCAGTACTTC
15,TRBD1,TRBV7-8,TRBJ2-7,-,CASSFRDSSSYEQYF,TGTGCCAGCAGCTTCCGGGACAGCAGCTCCTACGAGCAGTACTTC
13,TRBD1,TRBV12-3/TRBV12-4,TRBJ2-7,-,CASTRDRGSEQYF,TGTGCCAGCACCCGGGACAGGGGGTCCGAGCAGTACTTC
13,TRBD1,TRBV12-3/TRBV12-4,TRBJ1-2,-,CASSRTGGYGYTF,TGTGCCAGCAGTCGGACAGGTGGTTATGGCTACACCTTC
16,TRBD2,TRBV15,TRBJ2-3,-,CATSPRTSGGADTQYF,TGTGCCACCAGCCCTCGGACTAGCGGGGGGGCAGATACGCAGTATTTT
15,-,TRBV6-5,TRBJ2-3,-,CASSYRGGVTDTQYF,TGTGCCAGCAGTTACAGGGGGGGTGTTACAGATACGCAGTATTTT
14,TRBD2,TRBV5-4,TRBJ2-1,-,CASSLGKAGEEQFF,TGTGCCAGCAGCCTGGGTAAAGCGGGGGAGGAGCAGTTCTTC
14,-,TRBV19,TRBJ1-2,once,CASSIFQGSYGYTF,TGTGCCAGTAGTATTTTTCAGGGATCTTATGGCTACACCTTC
15,-,TRBV19,TRBJ1-2,once,CASSKRQAHNYGYTF,TGTGCCAGTAGTAAGCGACAGGCTCATAACTATGGCTACACCTTC
15,-,TRBV9,TRBJ2-7,-,CASSPGTLLGGEQYF,TGTGCCAGCAGCCCCGGAACTTTGCTAGGGGGCGAGCAGTACTTC
16,TRBD2,TRBV12-5,TRBJ2-7,-,CASPEAIAGNIYEQYF,TGTGCTAGTCCTGAAGCCATAGCGGGGAACATCTACGAGCAGTACTTC
17,TRBD1,TRBV5-1,TRBJ1-1,-,CASSSPGTEFQNTEAFF,TGCGCCAGCAGCTCCCCCGGGACAGAGTTTCAGAACACTGAAGCTTTCTTT
13,TRBD1,TRBV2,TRBJ1-1,-,CASRGDSVTEAFF,TGTGCCTCGCGGGGGGACAGCGTCACTGAAGCTTTCTTT